The rows below give T cell receptor beta chains drawn from one sample of a study of shared clonotypes between healthy human individuals. Some clones are missing from TCRdb's copy, which holds only in-frame ones; the method was immunoSEQ multiplex PCR. The sample shows about 96,000 clones, about half of them seen only once. Sequenced input: PBMCs. These receptors were obtained from a woman aged 40 to 50 in good health. Some clones in this sample may be carry-over from other donors' samples. CDR3s include the opening cysteine and the closing phenylalanine or tryptophan. The D gene is left open where the match is weak. The size entry is marked missing in some rows and otherwise reads once, few, many or a size class.

TRBJ2-1,-,TRBV18,TRBD1,CASFHRGLDATNNEQFF,TGTGCCAGCTTCCACAGGGGGCTTGACGCAACAAACAATGAGCAGTTCTTC
TRBJ2-1,few,TRBV18,TRBD2,CASYSGTSAPNEQFF,TGTGCCAGCTATTCCGGGACTAGCGCCCCAAATGAGCAGTTCTTC
TRBJ2-6,-,TRBV18,-,CASSPGYSGANVLTF,TGTGCCAGCTCACCAGGATACTCTGGGGCCAACGTCCTGACTTTC
TRBJ2-7,-,TRBV5-1,-,CASSLVGPEQYF,TGCGCCAGCAGCTTGGTGGGCCCCGAGCAGTACTTC
TRBJ2-7,-,TRBV6-5,-,CASKGNEQYF,TGTGCCAGCAAGGGGAACGAGCAGTACTTC
TRBJ1-5,few,TRBV10-3,-,CAIRSDHGGDQPQHF,TGTGCCATCAGATCGGATCACGGAGGCGATCAGCCCCAGCATTTT
TRBJ2-3,-,TRBV27,-,CASSSTRSTDTQYF,TGTGCCAGCAGCTCAACTAGGTCCACAGATACGCAGTATTTT
TRBJ2-7,few,TRBV29-1,-,CSVRVDTVVFEQYF,TGCAGCGTGAGGGTTGACACGGTGGTCTTCGAGCAGTACTTC
TRBJ2-3,-,TRBV4-2,TRBD2,CASSQESGGLAITDTQYF,TGTGCCAGCAGCCAAGAATCGGGTGGACTAGCAATCACAGATACGCAGTATTTT
TRBJ1-5,-,TRBV10-2,-,CASSESGGNQPQHF,TGCGCCAGCAGTGAGAGTGGGGGAAATCAGCCCCAGCATTTT
TRBJ2-7,many,TRBV4-2,-,CASSQGGTRTYEQYF,TGTGCCAGCAGCCAAGGAGGGACACGGACCTACGAGCAGTACTTC
TRBJ1-3,many,TRBV4-2,-,CASSRPGAGRSGNTIYF,TGTGCCAGCAGCCGGCCTGGGGCGGGGCGCTCTGGAAACACCATATATTTT
TRBJ2-7,few,TRBV28,-,CASSGRDGSSYEQYF,TGTGCCAGCAGCGGACGGGACGGAAGCTCCTACGAGCAGTACTTC
TRBJ2-7,many,TRBV6-1,-,CASGLAREQYF,TGTGCCAGCGGGCTAGCGCGGGAGCAGTACTTC
TRBJ2-7,few,TRBV7-8,TRBD1,CASSLGGQADEQYF,TGTGCCAGCAGCTTAGGCGGACAGGCGGACGAGCAGTACTTC
TRBJ2-6,-,TRBV5-6,-,CASTTGPPASGANVLTF,TGTGCCAGCACCACAGGACCCCCGGCCTCTGGGGCCAACGTCCTGACTTTC
TRBJ2-3,many,TRBV28,-,CATSGLLGYTQYF,TGTGCCACCTCGGGACTCCTCGGGTATACGCAGTATTTT
TRBJ2-7,-,TRBV29-1,TRBD1,CSVEEGAPGQGAYEQYF,TGCAGCGTTGAGGAGGGGGCCCCGGGACAGGGGGCGTACGAGCAGTACTTC
TRBJ2-5,-,TRBV5-4,TRBD1,CASSLGGQASWETQYF,TGTGCCAGCAGCCTCGGCGGACAGGCTTCGTGGGAGACCCAGTACTTC
TRBJ1-1,many,TRBV7-3,-,CASSLGGKNTEAFF,TGTGCCAGCAGCTTAGGGGGGAAGAACACTGAAGCTTTCTTT
TRBJ1-2,-,TRBV5-7,-,CASSFLQGYGYTF,TGTGCCAGCAGCTTCTTACAGGGCTATGGCTACACCTTC
TRBJ2-1,many,TRBV2,-,CASTSGLSSYNEQFF,TGTGCCAGCACTTCGGGACTGAGCTCCTACAATGAGCAGTTCTTC
TRBJ2-7,many,TRBV7-2,-,CASSFDPTSSYEQYF,TGTGCCAGCAGCTTCGACCCTACTAGTTCCTACGAGCAGTACTTC
TRBJ2-7,-,TRBV6-5,TRBD2,CASSREERTYEQYF,TGTGCCAGCAGCCGGGAGGAGCGCACCTACGAGCAGTACTTC
TRBJ2-5,-,TRBV28,TRBD1,CASSFWGQYQETQYF,TGTGCCAGCAGTTTCTGGGGACAGTACCAAGAGACCCAGTACTTC